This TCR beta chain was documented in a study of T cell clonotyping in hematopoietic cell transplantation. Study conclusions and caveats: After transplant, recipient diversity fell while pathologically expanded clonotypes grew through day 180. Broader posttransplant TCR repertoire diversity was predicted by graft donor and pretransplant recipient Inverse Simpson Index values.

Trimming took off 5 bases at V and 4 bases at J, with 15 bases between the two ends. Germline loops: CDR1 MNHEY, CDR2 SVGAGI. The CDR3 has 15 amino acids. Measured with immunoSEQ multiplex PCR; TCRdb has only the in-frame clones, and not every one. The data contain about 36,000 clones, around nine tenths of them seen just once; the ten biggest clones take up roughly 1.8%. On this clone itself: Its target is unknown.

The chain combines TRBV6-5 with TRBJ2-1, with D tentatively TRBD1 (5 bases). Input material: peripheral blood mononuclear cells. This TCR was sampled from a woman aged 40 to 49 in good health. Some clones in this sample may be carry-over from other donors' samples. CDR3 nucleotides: TGTGCCAGCAGTAAGGACAAATTTTTTTACAATGAGCAGTTCTTC. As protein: CASSKDKFFYNEQFF.